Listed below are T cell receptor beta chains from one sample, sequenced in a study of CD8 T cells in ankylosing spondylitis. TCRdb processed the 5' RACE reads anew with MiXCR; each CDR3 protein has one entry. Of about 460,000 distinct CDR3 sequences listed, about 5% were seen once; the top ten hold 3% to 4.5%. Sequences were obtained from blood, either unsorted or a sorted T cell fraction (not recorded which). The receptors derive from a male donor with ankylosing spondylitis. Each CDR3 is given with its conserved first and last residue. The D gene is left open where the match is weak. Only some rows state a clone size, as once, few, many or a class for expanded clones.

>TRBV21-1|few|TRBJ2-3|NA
CASRKRRGRDPTDTQYF
TGTGCCAGCAGGAAGAGGCGAGGGCGCGATCCCACAGATACGCAGTATTTT
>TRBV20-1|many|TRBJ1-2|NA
CSARPGARYGYTF
TGCAGTGCTCGCCCGGGGGCTCGTTATGGCTACACCTTC
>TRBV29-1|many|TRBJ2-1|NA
CSVQLLEANEQFF
TGCAGCGTACAACTTTTGGAGGCCAATGAGCAGTTCTTC
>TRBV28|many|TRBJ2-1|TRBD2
CASSLSQARTSVWNEQFF
TGTGCCAGCAGTTTATCACAGGCCCGGACTAGCGTTTGGAATGAGCAGTTCTTC
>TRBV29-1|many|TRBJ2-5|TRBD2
CSVRTSGGTETQYF
TGCAGCGTTCGTACTAGCGGGGGCACCGAGACCCAGTACTTC
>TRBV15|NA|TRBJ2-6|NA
CATSRDMGVGANVLNF
TGTGCCACCAGCAGAGATATGGGGGTTGGGGCCAACGTCCTGAATTTC
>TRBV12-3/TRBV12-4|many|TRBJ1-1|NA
CASSLLRGAGAFF
TGTGCCAGCAGTTTGTTGAGGGGCGCAGGGGCTTTCTTT
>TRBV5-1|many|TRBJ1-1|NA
CASKAGSVTEAFF
TGCGCCAGCAAGGCAGGATCGGTCACTGAAGCTTTCTTT
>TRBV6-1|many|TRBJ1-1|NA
CASSPGPFTEAFF
TGTGCCAGCAGCCCCGGTCCGTTCACTGAAGCTTTCTTT
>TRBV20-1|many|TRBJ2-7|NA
CSARAVGIDEQYF
TGCAGTGCTAGAGCCGTGGGAATCGACGAGCAGTACTTC
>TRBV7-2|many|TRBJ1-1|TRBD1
CASSLVGQMNTEAFF
TGTGCCAGCAGCTTAGTGGGACAGATGAACACTGAAGCTTTCTTT
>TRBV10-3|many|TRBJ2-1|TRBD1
CAIQTGGNEQFF
TGTGCCATCCAAACAGGGGGCAATGAGCAGTTCTTC
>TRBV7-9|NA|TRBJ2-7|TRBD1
CASSLVGQGARVEQYF
TGTGCCAGCAGCTTAGTGGGACAGGGGGCGCGTGTCGAGCAGTACTTC
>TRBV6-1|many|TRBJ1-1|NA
CASSEPGLNTEAFF
TGTGCCAGCAGTGAGCCAGGTTTAAACACTGAAGCTTTCTTT
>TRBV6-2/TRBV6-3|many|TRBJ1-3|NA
CASGNSGNTIYF
TGTGCCAGCGGCAACTCTGGAAACACCATATATTTT
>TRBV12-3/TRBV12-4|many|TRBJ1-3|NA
CASSPRPGEPGNTIYF
TGTGCCAGCAGCCCTAGGCCAGGGGAGCCTGGAAACACCATATATTTT
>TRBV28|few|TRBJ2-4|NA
CASRSQGVDIQYF
TGTGCCAGCAGATCACAGGGTGTGGACATTCAGTACTTC
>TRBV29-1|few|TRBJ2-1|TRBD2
CSHPSGGSYNEQFF
TGCAGCCACCCTAGCGGGGGCTCCTACAATGAGCAGTTCTTC
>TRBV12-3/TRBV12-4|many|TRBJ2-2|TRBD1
CASSPGQSNTGELFF
TGTGCCAGCAGTCCGGGACAGTCGAACACCGGGGAGCTGTTTTTT
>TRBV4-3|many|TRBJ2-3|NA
CASSQDGTQYF
TGCGCCAGCAGCCAAGATGGGACGCAGTATTTT
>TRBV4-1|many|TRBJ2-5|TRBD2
CASSQLGLAQETQYF
TGCGCCAGCAGCCAGCTGGGACTAGCACAAGAGACCCAGTACTTC
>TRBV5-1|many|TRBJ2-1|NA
CASSLLPPSSYNEQFF
TGCGCCAGCAGCTTGTTACCGCCCAGTTCCTACAATGAGCAGTTCTTC
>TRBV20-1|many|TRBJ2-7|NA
CSASRDPEGWQYF
TGCAGTGCTAGCAGGGACCCCGAAGGTTGGCAGTACTTC
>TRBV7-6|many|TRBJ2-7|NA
CASSLGVFYEQYF
TGTGCCAGCAGCTTAGGGGTTTTCTACGAGCAGTACTTC
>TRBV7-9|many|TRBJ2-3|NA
CASSANRYSTDTQYF
TGTGCCAGCAGCGCAAACAGGTACAGCACAGATACGCAGTATTTT
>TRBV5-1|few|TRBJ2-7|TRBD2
CASSYGLAAGREQYF
TGCGCCAGCAGCTACGGACTAGCGGCAGGCCGAGAGCAGTACTTC
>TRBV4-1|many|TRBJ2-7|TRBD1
CASSLSPGQGAEYEQYF
TGCGCCAGCAGCCTATCCCCCGGACAGGGGGCTGAATATGAGCAGTACTTC
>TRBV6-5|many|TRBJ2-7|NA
CASSLSAGAYEQYF
TGTGCCAGCAGTCTCTCTGCGGGTGCCTACGAGCAGTACTTC
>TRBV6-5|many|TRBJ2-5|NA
CASSYSNRVRTGTQYF
TGTGCCAGCAGTTACTCGAATCGGGTGCGCACAGGGACCCAGTACTTC
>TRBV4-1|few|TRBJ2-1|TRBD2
CASSHPGLAGGGGSAFF
TGCGCCAGCAGTCACCCGGGACTAGCGGGAGGCGGCGGGAGTGCGTTCTTC
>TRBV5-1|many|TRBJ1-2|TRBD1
CASRLTPGTGLNGYTF
TGCGCCAGCAGGTTAACGCCGGGGACAGGGCTGAATGGCTACACCTTC
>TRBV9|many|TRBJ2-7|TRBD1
CASSPRDSYYEQYF
TGTGCCAGCAGCCCCCGGGACAGCTACTACGAGCAGTACTTC
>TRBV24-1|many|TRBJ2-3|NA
CATSDFPGKDRLTDTQYF
TGTGCCACCAGTGATTTTCCGGGGAAGGACAGACTCACAGATACGCAGTATTTT
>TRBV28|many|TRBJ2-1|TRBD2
CASSLRAGPNNEQFF
TGTGCCAGCAGTTTAAGAGCGGGACCGAACAATGAGCAGTTCTTC
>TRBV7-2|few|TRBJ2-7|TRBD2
CASSLNLAGTYEQYF
TGTGCCAGCAGCTTAAATCTAGCGGGCACCTACGAGCAGTACTTC
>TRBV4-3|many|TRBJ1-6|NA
CASSPNRVPYNSPLHF
TGCGCCAGCAGCCCAAACAGGGTACCCTATAATTCACCCCTCCACTTT
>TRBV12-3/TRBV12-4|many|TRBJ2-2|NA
CASSTLEANTGELFF
TGTGCCAGCAGTACCCTAGAGGCGAACACCGGGGAGCTGTTTTTT
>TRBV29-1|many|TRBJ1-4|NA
CSVTNRASNEKLFF
TGCAGCGTGACAAACCGGGCTTCTAATGAAAAACTGTTTTTT
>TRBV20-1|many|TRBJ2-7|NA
CSARDPSFGYEQYF
TGCAGTGCTAGAGATCCCAGTTTCGGATACGAGCAGTACTTC
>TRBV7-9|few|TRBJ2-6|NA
CASSTPGQAGANVLTF
TGTGCCAGCAGCACGCCGGGGCAAGCGGGGGCCAACGTCCTGACTTTC
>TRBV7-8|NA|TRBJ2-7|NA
CASSYGLRASYEQYF
TGTGCCAGCAGTTATGGTCTGAGGGCCTCCTACGAGCAGTACTTC
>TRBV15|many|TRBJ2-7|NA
CATSTSGTLYF
TGTGCCACCAGCACCTCAGGGACACTGTACTTC
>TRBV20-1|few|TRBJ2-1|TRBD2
CSALPSSGGAGEQFF
TGCAGTGCCCTTCCCTCTAGCGGGGGGGCCGGGGAGCAGTTCTTC
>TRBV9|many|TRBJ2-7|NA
CASSVDNSHYEQYF
TGTGCCAGCAGCGTAGATAACAGCCACTACGAGCAGTACTTC
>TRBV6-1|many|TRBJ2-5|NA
CASSRPTGEGETQYF
TGTGCCAGCAGCCGACCCACAGGGGAGGGAGAGACCCAGTACTTC
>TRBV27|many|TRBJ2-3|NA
CASSFSLTRRFTDTQYF
TGTGCCAGCAGTTTCTCTTTGACTAGAAGGTTCACAGATACGCAGTATTTT
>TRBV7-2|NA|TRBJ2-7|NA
CASSPRPSGSYEQYF
TGTGCCAGCAGTCCCCGGCCCAGCGGATCCTACGAGCAGTACTTC
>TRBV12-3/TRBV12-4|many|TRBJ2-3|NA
CASSLRDSTDTQYF
TGTGCCAGCAGTTTACGAGATAGCACAGATACGCAGTATTTT
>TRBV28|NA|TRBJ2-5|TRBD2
CASSYWTRTETQYF
TGTGCCAGCAGTTACTGGACTAGAACAGAGACCCAGTACTTC
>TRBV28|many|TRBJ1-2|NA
CASSFPGPPISNYGYTF
TGTGCCAGCAGTTTTCCCGGGCCCCCGATTTCTAACTATGGCTACACCTTC
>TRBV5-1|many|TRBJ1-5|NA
CASSPSGANQPQHF
TGCGCCAGCAGTCCGTCGGGGGCGAATCAGCCCCAGCATTTT
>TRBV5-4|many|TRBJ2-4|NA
CASSVDSSRWGNIQYF
TGTGCCAGCAGCGTGGACTCCTCCCGGTGGGGAAACATTCAGTACTTC
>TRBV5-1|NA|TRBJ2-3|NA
CASSHPGRRDTQYF
TGCGCCAGCAGCCACCCCGGACGGCGAGATACGCAGTATTTT